The 29 T cell receptor beta chains below were found in one sample sequenced in a study of vaccination and CD4 T cells after COVID-19. Treatment described: 10-day PBMC culture with coronavirus spike peptide pools or control peptides (ViraFEST assay). No antigen is known for these receptors. Sequencing of the DNA from cultured CD4+ T cells was carried out with the Oncomine TCR Beta short-read assay. TCRdb re-analysed the PCR reads in MiXCR, keeping a single row per CDR3 protein. The sample lists some 15,000 distinct CDR3 sequences; 50% were seen once. Input material: CD4+ T cells from blood, cultured in vitro. These receptors all stem from a human donor who had recovered from COVID-19.

CDR3 bases: TGTGCCAGCAGCTTGGAGACCGGAACTAATGAAAAACTGTTTTTT. It yields the protein CASSLETGTNEKLFF. The chain carries TRBV7-9 and TRBJ1-4; D gene unclear. The CDR3 length is 15 residues. Germline values: CDR1 SEHNR, CDR2 FQNEAQ (reference sequence). The V end was cut by 3 bases, the J end by 1 base, with 9 bases between.

The chain couples TRBV29-1 to TRBJ1-1, with a tentative D call TRBD1 (5 bases). Germline V CDR1 and CDR2: SQVTM, ANQGSEA. The CDR3 totals 12 residues. V was pared by 2 bases and J by 4 bases, with 8 bases between. Written as DNA, the CDR3 is TGCAGCGTTGAAAAACAGGTCACTGAAGCTTTCTTT. This codes for CSVEKQVTEAFF.

This chain uses TRBV11-3 with TRBJ1-1; 7 bases line up with TRBD1. V shed 5 bases, J shed 0 bases, and the junction held 3 bases outside the gene matches. This CDR3 is 14 amino acids long. CDR1 and CDR2 (germline): SGHNT, YENEEA. CDR3 in amino acids: CASSSRGMNTEAFF. The DNA of the CDR3 is TGTGCCAGCAGCAGCAGGGGGATGAACACTGAAGCTTTCTTT.

The V gene is TRBV19, the J gene TRBJ1-1; D gene ambiguous. V dropped 8 bases and J dropped 3 bases, with 10 bases sitting between them. This CDR3 has 12 residues. From germline, CDR1 is LNHDA and CDR2 SQIVND (reference sequence). CDR3 loop: CASGSQYTEAFF. The CDR3 bases are TGTGCCAGTGGGTCGCAGTACACTGAAGCTTTCTTT.

This sequence joins TRBV28 and TRBJ1-2, with 12 bases fitting TRBD1. With 5 bases clipped from V and 3 bases from J, the junction kept 7 bases outside the gene matches. Per the germline V gene, CDR1 is MDHEN and CDR2 is SYDVKM. The CDR3 runs to 16 residues. CDR3 coding DNA: TGTGCCAGCAGTCCGGGACAGGGGGCGCGGGACTATGGCTACACCTTC. This encodes CASSPGQGARDYGYTF.

The chain employs TRBV19 and TRBJ1-2; D possibly corresponds to TRBD1 (5 bases). This CDR3 spans 15 amino acids. Germline CDR1 is LNHDA and CDR2 is SQIVND (reference sequence). V dropped 4 bases and J dropped 3 bases, with 15 bases sitting between them. In DNA form, the CDR3 reads TGTGCCAGTAGTAAACAGGCCGATGGGGACTATGGCTACACCTTC. It is translated as CASSKQADGDYGYTF.

The table lists this clonotype with a few counts. The CDR3 protein is CASSLVINTDTQYF. The CDR3 nucleotides are TGTGCCAGCAGCTTAGTAATAAACACAGATACGCAGTATTTT. This chain connects TRBV7-2 to TRBJ2-3; D is unclear. Per the germline V gene, CDR1 is SGHTA and CDR2 is FQGNSA. Trimming cost V 1 base and J 2 bases, with 7 bases left between them. The length of the CDR3 is 14 residues.

This clonotype was observed a few times. The chain links TRBV15 to TRBJ2-5; TRBD1 agrees at 8 bases. Germline V gene data show CDR1 as LNHNV and CDR2 as YYDKDF (reference sequence). The CDR3 is 15 amino acids. The ends lost 5 bases at V and 5 bases at J; junction bases unmatched: 10. Here the CDR3 reads CATSGGQGAHETQYF. The CDR3 DNA is TGTGCCACCAGCGGGGGTCAGGGGGCCCATGAGACCCAGTACTTC.

This clonotype was seen only a few times. This chain links TRBV27 with TRBJ1-6; 9 nucleotides agree with TRBD1. Germline V lookup: CDR1 MNHEY, CDR2 SMNVEV (reference sequence). CDR3 length equals 15 residues. V shed 5 bases and J 9 bases; nucleotides not matched to a gene: 8. CDR3 region: CASSPLQGAGSPLHF. CDR3 DNA: TGTGCCAGCAGTCCGCTACAGGGGGCCGGTTCACCCCTCCACTTT.

This CDR3 is CASSLTSGGLAGNEQFF. Written as DNA, the CDR3 is TGTGCCAGCAGCCTGACTAGCGGGGGACTCGCTGGGAATGAGCAGTTCTTC. V is TRBV7-2 and J is TRBJ2-1; 12 bases fit TRBD2. V lost 5 bases, J lost 7 bases, and 12 bases stayed unmatched. This CDR3 region has 17 residues. Germline V CDR1 and CDR2: SGHTA, FQGNSA.

V is TRBV7-9 and J is TRBJ2-1; 11 bases fit TRBD2. Looked up from germline, CDR1 is SEHNR and CDR2 is FQNEAQ (reference sequence). The CDR3 contains 15 residues. Trimming took 5 bases from V and 5 from J; bases not matched to a gene: 5. The CDR3 coding sequence is TGTGCCAGCAGCCCAGGGACTAGCGGAAACAATGAGCAGTTCTTC. This gives the protein CASSPGTSGNNEQFF.

The V and J genes are TRBV7-2 and TRBJ2-2; tentative D call: TRBD2 (6 bases). V lost 1 base to trimming and J lost 6 bases, with 21 bases between them. Germline values: CDR1 SGHTA, CDR2 FQGNSA. This CDR3 is built from 18 residues. This CDR3 reads CASSLGRDRYKKPGELFF. The CDR3 bases are TGTGCCAGCAGCTTAGGGAGGGACCGTTATAAGAAGCCCGGGGAGCTGTTTTTT.

This clonotype was seen a handful of times. This rearrangement joins TRBV20-1 to TRBJ2-1, with D uncertain. Trimming took 8 bases from V and 7 from J, leaving 9 bases between them. The CDR3 contains 10 residues. CDR1 is DFQATT and CDR2 is SNEGSKA in the germline V gene (reference sequence). The CDR3 region has the DNA TGCAGTCCCTATAGGAATGAGCAGTTCTTC. Translated: CSPYRNEQFF.

The chain recombines TRBV7-9 with TRBJ1-3; D remains ambiguous. The CDR3 totals 14 residues. Germline loops: CDR1 SEHNR, CDR2 FQNEAQ (reference sequence). V gave up 2 bases and J gave up 1 base, with 6 bases separating them. CDR3 region: CASSLTGSGNTIYF. Written as DNA, the CDR3 is TGTGCCAGCAGCTTAACCGGTTCTGGAAACACCATATATTTT.

This clonotype was observed a handful of times. The V gene is TRBV20-1, the J gene TRBJ2-2; 8 nucleotides line up with TRBD1. V trimming: 5 bases; J trimming: 5 bases; junction bases outside the gene matches: 7. Germline V gene sequence: CDR1 DFQATT, CDR2 SNEGSKA (reference sequence). This CDR3 spans 14 amino acids. In nucleotides, the CDR3 is TGCAGTGCTGCCAGGACAGGGCGAACCGGGGAGCTGTTTTTT. It translates to CSAARTGRTGELFF.

CDR3 amino acids: CASSLEGGDEQYF. CDR3 bases: TGTGCCAGCAGCTTAGAAGGCGGAGACGAGCAGTACTTC. The chain recombines TRBV11-2 with TRBJ2-7, with D unresolved. Germline V gives CDR1 SGHAT, CDR2 FQNNGV. V lost 0 bases, J lost 5 bases, and 8 bases lay in between. This CDR3 has 13 amino acids.

The chain employs TRBV6-5 and TRBJ1-5; TRBD1 is a possible D gene (6 bases). The V end was cut by 4 bases, the J end by 6 bases, with 10 bases between. The CDR3 is 13 residues long. Germline V gene sequence: CDR1 MNHEY, CDR2 SVGAGI. This chain's CDR3 is CASSSGGLQPQHF. CDR3 in DNA: TGTGCCAGCAGTTCGGGGGGGCTTCAGCCCCAGCATTTT.

This rearrangement joins TRBV16 to TRBJ1-3; D not resolved. Germline values: CDR1 KGHSY, CDR2 FQNENV. The CDR3 consists of 15 residues. Between the trimmed V and J ends, which lost 4 bases and 0 bases, there was a span of 10 bases. The CDR3 sequence: CASSPGPISGNTIYF. CDR3 nucleotides: TGTGCCAGCAGCCCCGGGCCTATCTCTGGAAACACCATATATTTT.

This clonotype was recorded a few times. The chain carries TRBV24-1 and TRBJ2-5; 9 bases are a match to TRBD1. V lost 9 bases, J lost 8 bases, and 3 bases stayed unmatched. This CDR3 spans 11 amino acids. Germline V gives CDR1 KGHDR, CDR2 SFDVKD. The chain's CDR3 is CATGTGTTQYF. CDR3 nucleotides: TGTGCCACCGGGACAGGGACTACCCAGTACTTC.

With respect to this clonotype: The junction and the germline gene differ at one end; a read error may be behind it. The chain's CDR3 is CASSSRNSLGQVNTEAFF. For the CDR3, the DNA is TGTGCCAGCAGCTCTAGAAATTCCTTGGGACAGGTGAACACTGAAGCTTTCTTT. The rearrangement links TRBV5-3 to TRBJ1-1; 8 bases align to TRBD1. TRBV5-3 is marked as an open reading frame, function uncertain. The CDR3 spans 18 residues.

V usage is TRBV20-1 and J usage is TRBJ1-1; D is perhaps TRBD1 (5 bases). CDR3 size: 13 residues. Germline assignment: CDR1 DFQATT and CDR2 SNEGSKA (reference sequence). Trimming pared 6 bases from V and 2 bases from J, leaving 13 bases between. The CDR3 DNA follows: TGCAGTGCGAGGGGAACAGTAAACACTGAAGCTTTCTTT. Its translation: CSARGTVNTEAFF.

The chain has TRBV11-2 and TRBJ2-1; TRBD1 agrees at 11 bases. CDR3 length equals 15 residues. CDR1 and CDR2 (germline): SGHAT, FQNNGV. V gave up 0 bases and J gave up 8 bases; unmatched junction bases: 3. The CDR3 DNA sequence: TGTGCCAGCAGCTTAGATGGACAGGGGGCCGATGAGCAGTTCTTC. This gives the protein CASSLDGQGADEQFF. Using reference TRBV11-2 and TRBJ2-1 for the parts outside the CDR3, the full variable domain is EAGVAQSPRYKIIEKRQSVAFWCNPISGHATLYWYQQILGQGPKLLIQFQNNGVVDDSQLPKDRFSAERLKGVDSTLKIQPAKLEDSAVYLCASSLDGQGADEQFFGPGTRLTVL.

The rearrangement links TRBV24-1 to TRBJ2-1; D is unclear. Germline CDR1 and CDR2: KGHDR and SFDVKD. The ends were cut back, 5 bases at V and 4 bases at J, with 17 bases in the middle. The CDR3 has 16 residues. CDR3 sequence: CATSAAQVTRYNEQFF. In DNA, the CDR3 is TGTGCCACCAGTGCCGCCCAAGTTACCCGATACAATGAGCAGTTCTTC.

This sequence joins TRBV28 and TRBJ2-7, with D perhaps assigned TRBD1 or TRBD2 (5 bases each). CDR1 is MDHEN, CDR2 SYDVKM, per germline. The CDR3 consists of 14 residues. Trimming took 5 bases from V and 2 from J, leaving 13 bases between them. DNA for the CDR3: TGTGCCAGCAGTCTCACCGGGGCGGCCTACGAGCAGTACTTC. The encoded protein is CASSLTGAAYEQYF.

The chain joins TRBV20-1 to TRBJ2-7, with D possibly TRBD1 on 6 matching bases. Germline-derived CDR1 and CDR2 are DFQATT and SNEGSKA (reference sequence). This CDR3 has 14 residues. V gave up 2 bases and J gave up 1 base, with 12 bases separating them. The CDR3 loop reads CSARRGTGSYEQYF. CDR3 bases: TGCAGTGCTAGAAGGGGAACAGGGTCCTACGAGCAGTACTTC.

This clonotype was detected a few times. The V and J genes are TRBV27 and TRBJ2-7, with a weak D call TRBD1 (7 bases). With 6 bases removed from V and 0 bases from J, the gap between germline ends came to 21 bases. The CDR3 extends over 17 amino acids. Germline-derived CDR1 and CDR2 are MNHEY and SMNVEV (reference sequence). Here the CDR3 DNA reads TGTGCCAGCAGACTTATAGCCAGGGGGAGGAGCTCCTACGAGCAGTACTTC. Amino acids: CASRLIARGRSSYEQYF.

V is TRBV20-1 and J is TRBJ1-1, with 7 bases lining up with TRBD1. The germline gives CDR1 DFQATT, CDR2 SNEGSKA (reference sequence). V lost 1 base and J lost 3; bases outside the gene matches: 5. CDR3 length: 14 amino acids. The CDR3 region is CSARVPGGYTEAFF. The CDR3 DNA reads TGCAGTGCTAGAGTTCCAGGGGGGTACACTGAAGCTTTCTTT.

The table lists this clonotype with a few counts. The chain couples TRBV6-1 to TRBJ1-2, with D hard to call. CDR3 length: 14 residues. Trimming removed 1 base from V and 0 bases from J, with 6 bases in between. Germline V gives CDR1 MNHNS, CDR2 SASEGT. CDR3 region: CASSEVPPNYGYTF. CDR3 sequence (DNA): TGTGCCAGCAGTGAAGTACCTCCTAACTATGGCTACACCTTC.

This clonotype was recorded a few times. This rearrangement joins TRBV11-3 to TRBJ1-1; a possible D gene is TRBD1 (5 bases). Deletions cut 1 base from V and 5 bases from J, with 11 bases between. Per the germline V gene, CDR1 is SGHNT and CDR2 is YENEEA. CDR3 size: 14 residues. The CDR3 nucleotides are TGTGCCAGCAGCTTAGGGGGGGACGGGACTGAAGCTTTCTTT. This translates into CASSLGGDGTEAFF. The full variable domain, completed using reference TRBV11-3 and TRBJ1-1, is EAGVVQSPRYKIIEKKQPVAFWCNPISGHNTLYWYLQNLGQGPELLIRYENEEAVDDSQLPKDRFSAERLKGVDSTLKIQPAELGDSAVYLCASSLGGDGTEAFFGQGTRLTVV.